Presented here are 23 T cell receptor beta chains from one specimen sequenced in a study of blood T cell repertoires in COVID-19. This table comes from immunoSEQ multiplex PCR, and its TCRdb copy is limited to in-frame clones, with some not included. The data show over 300,000 clones, approximately 90% seen once. The sample taken for sequencing was PBMCs or T cells enriched from blood (not recorded which). All receptors derive from a woman aged 25 to 45 with acute COVID-19.

The chain is built from TRBV3-1 (or the pseudogene TRBV3-2) and TRBJ2-7; TRBD2 agrees at 9 bases. The CDR3 length is 16 residues. The J segment lost 2 bases and the V segment lost 2 bases, leaving 7 bases of the junction unmatched. Per germline, CDR1 LGHDT and CDR2 YNNKEL (reference sequence). CDR3 loop: CASSQQLTSGPYEQYF. The DNA of the CDR3 is TGTGCCAGCAGCCAACAATTGACTAGCGGCCCCTACGAGCAGTACTTC.

The rearrangement joins TRBV24-1 to TRBJ1-2, with 8 bases lining up with TRBD1. The germline V gene has CDR1 KGHDR and CDR2 SFDVKD. Germline trimming cut 4 bases from V and 6 bases from J; bases unmatched to any gene: 12. CDR3 length equals 16 residues. CDR3 in DNA: TGTGCCACCAGTGAAACCAGGGCAGGGGGCATCCATGGCTACACCTTC. Its translation is CATSETRAGGIHGYTF.

The rearrangement uses TRBV3-1 (or the pseudogene TRBV3-2) and TRBJ2-5; D remains unclear. CDR1 is LGHDT and CDR2 is YNNKEL in the germline V gene (reference sequence). V was trimmed by 1 base and J by 5 bases, leaving 5 bases between them. The CDR3 is 12 residues long. CDR3 residues: CASSQVGETQYF. The CDR3 DNA sequence: TGTGCCAGCAGCCAAGTCGGGGAGACCCAGTACTTC.

The chain joins TRBV6-2 or TRBV6-3 to TRBJ2-1; D remains ambiguous. CDR1 and CDR2 from the germline V gene are MNHEY and SVGEGT. Trimming took off 0 bases at V and 7 bases at J, with 10 bases between the two ends. CDR3 length: 14 residues. DNA of the CDR3: TGTGCCAGCAGTTACTCAGGCCCCAGGAATGAGCAGTTCTTC. Protein: CASSYSGPRNEQFF.

V is TRBV7-8 and J is TRBJ1-5; 9 bases are a match to TRBD1. The CDR3 contains 14 residues. Germline CDR1 reads SGHVS; CDR2 reads FQNEAQ. With 4 bases clipped from V and 4 bases from J, the junction kept 2 bases outside the gene matches. The CDR3 region has the DNA TGTGCCAGCAGCTCGGGACAGGGAAATCAGCCCCAGCATTTT. It is translated as CASSSGQGNQPQHF.

The genes are TRBV7-6 and TRBJ2-7; 8 bases are shared with TRBD1. CDR1 and CDR2 from the germline V gene are SGHVS and FNYEAQ. V lost 5 bases, J lost 6 bases, and 3 bases stayed unmatched. This CDR3 comprises 12 residues. The CDR3 region has the DNA TGTGCCAGCAGCCGACAGGGGCGCGAGCAGTACTTC. This encodes CASSRQGREQYF.

V is TRBV4-2 and J is TRBJ2-1; D may be TRBD1 (5 bases). The germline V gene encodes CDR1 LGHNA and CDR2 YNFKEQ. This CDR3 comprises 17 residues. V dropped 0 bases and J dropped 1 base, with 13 bases sitting between them. The CDR3 region is CASSQDHQGRSYNEQFF. The DNA of the CDR3 is TGTGCCAGCAGCCAAGATCACCAGGGCAGGTCCTACAATGAGCAGTTCTTC.

CDR3 coding DNA: TGTGCCAGCAGCGGTGGGACAGCTAACTATGGCTACACCTTC. This translates into CASSGGTANYGYTF. The J gene is TRBJ1-2, the V gene TRBV7-9; 7 positions match TRBD1. The V and J ends lost 5 bases and 0 bases, in that order; junction bases with no gene match: 3. The V gene's germline CDR1 is SEHNR and CDR2 FQNEAQ (reference sequence). There are 14 residues in the CDR3.

The V call is TRBV12-3 or TRBV12-4, the J call TRBJ1-2; D may be TRBD1 (6 bases). V lost 8 bases, J lost 4 bases, and 14 bases lay in between. The length of the CDR3 is 13 residues. In nucleotides, the CDR3 is TGTGCCAGCTATCGACAGGACGGCTATGGCTACACCTTC. It encodes CASYRQDGYGYTF.

The rearrangement joins TRBV29-1 to TRBJ2-7; D uncertain. The CDR3 consists of 15 residues. V was cut by 5 bases and J by 7 bases, with 24 bases left in between. Germline assignment: CDR1 SQVTM and CDR2 ANQGSEA. The CDR3 nucleotides read TGCAGCGTTTCGATTGGTCTCCAGCGCCAGAGTGAGCAGTACTTC. Translating gives CSVSIGLQRQSEQYF.

The chain combines TRBV5-1 with TRBJ1-2; 9 nucleotides agree with TRBD1. Germline V gives CDR1 SGHRS, CDR2 YFSETQ. The CDR3 length is 17 residues. V was pared by 2 bases and J by 0 bases, with 8 bases of the junction left unmatched. The DNA of the CDR3 is TGCGCCAGCAGCTTTACTGTCGGACAGGGGACTAACTATGGCTACACCTTC. Encoded protein: CASSFTVGQGTNYGYTF.

The genes are TRBV4-3 and TRBJ1-2, with D maybe TRBD1 (6 bases). The CDR3 spans 15 residues. Germline-derived CDR1 and CDR2 are LGHNA and YSLEER. The V and J ends lost 4 bases and 4 bases respectively, with 16 bases between them. The CDR3 region is CASSRSRGGGYGYTF. DNA of the CDR3: TGCGCCAGCAGCCGATCGCGAGGGGGGGGCTATGGCTACACCTTC.

The rearrangement uses TRBV6-2 or TRBV6-3 and TRBJ2-7, with D perhaps matching TRBD2 (5 bases). CDR3 size: 13 residues. Per the germline V gene, CDR1 is MNHEY and CDR2 is SVGEGT. V lost 1 base and J lost 5, with 9 bases in between. The CDR3 sequence: CASSYLRVNEQYF. As DNA, the CDR3 is TGTGCCAGCAGTTACTTGCGGGTCAACGAGCAGTACTTC.

This chain connects TRBV30 to TRBJ2-1, with TRBD2 matching over 11 bases. Germline V gives CDR1 GTSNPN, CDR2 SVGIG (reference sequence). J lost 4 bases, V lost 5 bases, and 4 bases had no gene match. The CDR3 is made up of 14 amino acids. The CDR3 nucleotides are TGTGCCTGGGATCTAGCGGGGGGTTACAATGAGCAGTTCTTC. Amino acids: CAWDLAGGYNEQFF.

This clone was seen only once. The chain joins TRBV4-1 to TRBJ2-7; no clear D gene. CDR1 and CDR2 from the germline V gene are MGHRA and YSYEKL. This CDR3 is built from 13 residues. The V end was cut by 1 base, the J end by 3 bases, with 7 bases between. The CDR3 sequence: CASSQGGGYEQYF. The DNA of the CDR3 is TGCGCCAGCAGCCAAGGCGGTGGCTACGAGCAGTACTTC.

This clone appeared a single time. The chain uses TRBV9 and TRBJ2-3; TRBD1 is a possible D gene (7 bases). Deletions cut 4 bases from V and 2 bases from J, with 14 bases between. The length of the CDR3 is 15 residues. Germline V gene sequence: CDR1 SGDLS, CDR2 YYNGEE. CDR3: CASSPEGAHTDTQYF. Here the CDR3 DNA reads TGTGCCAGCAGCCCGGAGGGGGCCCACACAGATACGCAGTATTTT.

J is TRBJ2-1 and V is TRBV5-8; D ambiguous. Germline CDR1 reads SGHTS; CDR2 reads YDEGEE. This CDR3 spans 14 amino acids. Trimming shortened V by 2 bases and J by 1 base, and 7 bases separated the two germline ends. Here the CDR3 DNA reads TGTGCCAGCAGCTTTACCGGGTCCTACAATGAGCAGTTCTTC. Amino acid sequence: CASSFTGSYNEQFF.

As concerns this clone: Other DNA sequences in the same sample also yield this CDR3. The chain combines TRBV5-1 with TRBJ1-3; D uncertain. V was shortened by 0 bases and J by 0 bases, with 7 bases between the two germline ends. This CDR3 region has 15 residues. Germline assignment: CDR1 SGHRS and CDR2 YFSETQ. The CDR3 region has the DNA TGCGCCAGCAGCTTGGAAGGAGCCTCTGGAAACACCATATATTTT. It specifies CASSLEGASGNTIYF.

The CDR3 reads CASSNADRGPTDEQFF. The CDR3 nucleotides are TGTGCCAGCAGCAACGCTGACAGGGGGCCTACGGATGAGCAGTTCTTC. The chain joins TRBV21-1 to TRBJ2-1; the table's D gene call, TRBD1, was not cross checked with the DNA. TRBV21-1 is assigned pseudogene status. This CDR3 is built from 16 residues.

The chain links TRBV4-1 to TRBJ1-5; the D gene is possibly TRBD1 (5 bases). The CDR3 totals 17 residues. CDR1 and CDR2 (germline): MGHRA, YSYEKL. Trimming pared 1 base from V and 7 bases from J, leaving 20 bases between. The CDR3 here is CASSQAPGGTLEQPQHF. Written as DNA, the CDR3 is TGCGCCAGCAGCCAAGCCCCCGGCGGGACCCTGGAGCAGCCCCAGCATTTT.

The V gene is TRBV7-9, the J gene TRBJ1-6; unclear D gene. Germline values: CDR1 SEHNR, CDR2 FQNEAQ (reference sequence). V was pared by 3 bases and J by 9 bases, with 15 bases between. The CDR3 extends over 15 amino acids. As DNA, the CDR3 is TGTGCCAGCAGCTTCGGAGGTCTTGCTTCTTCACCCCTCCACTTT. The encoded protein is CASSFGGLASSPLHF.

This clone has a handful of counts. The chain combines TRBV2 with TRBJ1-1; D unresolved. The ends were cut back, 5 bases at V and 2 bases at J, with 12 bases in the middle. Germline V gene data show CDR1 as SNHLY and CDR2 as FYNNEI. The CDR3 extends over 14 amino acids. Here the CDR3 DNA reads TGTGCCAGCAGTCGGCGCGGAGTAAACACTGAAGCTTTCTTT. This encodes CASSRRGVNTEAFF. Complete variable domain (other parts from reference TRBV2 and TRBJ1-1): EPEVTQTPSHQVTQMGQEVILRCVPISNHLYFYWYRQILGQKVEFLVSFYNNEISEKSEIFDDQFSVERPDGSNFTLKIRSTKLEDSAMYFCASSRRGVNTEAFFGQGTRLTVV.

Many counts were recorded for this clone. The chain has TRBV6-4 and TRBJ2-3, with 11 bases lining up with TRBD2. Germline CDR1 and CDR2: MRHNA and SNTAGT. The CDR3 totals 17 residues. V shed 0 bases and J 2 bases; nucleotides not matched to a gene: 4. In DNA, the CDR3 is TGTGCCAGCAGTGACTCGATAGCGGGGGGGCCCACAGATACGCAGTATTTT. Its protein product is CASSDSIAGGPTDTQYF.